This T cell receptor beta chain came from a study of shared clonotypes between healthy human individuals. Whole-study context: CD4 naive and memory got three plates each, CD8 naive two, CD8 memory one.

Germline V gene data show CDR1 as SGDLS and CDR2 as YYNGEE. The junction had 14 bases not matched to a gene; V was cut back by 4 bases and J by 4 bases. The CDR3 spans 17 residues. Measured with immunoSEQ multiplex PCR; TCRdb has only the in-frame clones, and not every one. Seen here are about 1.1 million clones, 70% to 85% observed once, and the top ten hold almost 0.9%. About this clone: Antigen unknown.

General study results and limits: In general, naive subsets displayed greater estimated richness than memory subsets did.

The clonotype comes from a man between 18 and 35 years old in good health. Some clones in this sample may be carry-over from other donors' samples. The sequenced sample was memory CD4+ T cells from PBMCs. The subset was: CD45RA-negative fraction. The rearrangement joins TRBV9 to TRBJ2-3, with 8 bases fitting TRBD2. CDR3 DNA: TGTGCCAGCAGCCCACACCCCGCTCGGGGGGGGGCAGATACGCAGTATTTT. Encoded protein: CASSPHPARGGADTQYF.